This T cell receptor (beta chain) was profiled in a study of shared clonotypes between healthy human individuals. Whole-study context: Each donor had three CD4 naive, three CD4 memory, two CD8 naive and one CD8 memory plate.

General study points: Despite large depth, sorted-subset datasets appeared incompletely sequenced.

CD45RO negativity and positive selection for CCR7 defined naive CD8 cells, a population that excluded terminally differentiated effector memory CD45RA+ cells. CDR1 and CDR2 (germline): SGHVS, FQNEAQ. The CDR3 covers 10 residues. Trimming pared 4 bases from V and 4 bases from J, leaving 1 base between. Per sorted-subset replicate PCR, input was roughly 220 ng DNA, representing about 32,000 T cell genomes. Some clones are missing from TCRdb's copy, which holds only in-frame ones; the method was immunoSEQ multiplex PCR. The data hold around 2,000,000 clones, with 85% to 95% observed a single time. About this clone itself: Antigen: not known.

Sequencing was carried out using naive CD8+ T cells from PBMCs. This receptor was identified in a man between 18 and 29 years old in good health. Some clones in this sample may be carry-over from other donors' samples. This chain connects TRBV7-8 to TRBJ2-5; D is unresolved. CDR3 nucleotide sequence: TGTGCCAGCAGCTCAGAGACCCAGTACTTC. Its protein is CASSSETQYF.